These T cell receptor beta chains were read from a single sample in a study of CD8+ T cells in alopecia areata. TCRdb's table, derived via immunoSEQ multiplex PCR, lists solely in-frame clones and lacks some. The data show hundreds of thousands of clones, with 50% to 60% seen just once and approximately 0.5% held by the top ten. The sequencing used CD4+ T cells sorted from blood, collected at week 0. These TCRs come from a human donor with alopecia areata. The conserved cysteine and the conserved F or W are not part of the CDR3 here. The D gene is left open where the match is weak.

SVDRDQLSSTDTQY,TRBJ2-3,-,TRBV29-1
SVRSEGNQPQH,TRBJ1-5,-,TRBV29-1
ASSFANARDTQY,TRBJ2-3,-,TRBV27
ASSGGGSDVTQY,TRBJ2-5,-,TRBV9
SVPGDRGNYGYT,TRBJ1-2,TRBD1,TRBV29-1
ATKTGIYEQY,TRBJ2-7,TRBD1,TRBV6-5
ASGRQENTEAF,TRBJ1-1,-,TRBV4-1
ASSQDLLNTEAF,TRBJ1-1,-,TRBV4-2
ASRSASSSYEQY,TRBJ2-7,-,TRBV5-4
AWSRGLAGGPWEQY,TRBJ2-7,TRBD2,TRBV30
AWSIEDSKNGYT,TRBJ1-2,-,TRBV30
ASSLGRTTNTGELF,TRBJ2-2,-,TRBV11-2
ASSPAGAGNQPQH,TRBJ1-5,-,TRBV5-1
ASSPGGFMSTGELF,TRBJ2-2,-,TRBV5-1
ASSPQRAPQSYT,TRBJ1-2,-,TRBV2
ASSVDLNTGELF,TRBJ2-2,-,TRBV2
ASSSQGAVGANVLT,TRBJ2-6,TRBD1,TRBV7-3
SVDRDEDTEAF,TRBJ1-1,-,TRBV29-1
ASKGLRGVLF,TRBJ2-1,TRBD2,TRBV2
AISNIQGAGAEAF,TRBJ1-1,TRBD1,TRBV10-3
ASSQDGYYFELNTEAF,TRBJ1-1,-,TRBV14
ASSLKGPGLNTEAF,TRBJ1-1,-,TRBV7-3
ASSEFRTGSGQY,TRBJ2-7,TRBD1,TRBV25-1
ASSQKPGVSPLH,TRBJ1-6,-,TRBV27
ASSQSNQETQY,TRBJ2-5,-,TRBV4-2
ASSTTGGNYGYT,TRBJ1-2,TRBD1,TRBV19
ASSFGTGGETQY,TRBJ2-5,TRBD2,TRBV7-9
ASMEQY,TRBJ2-7,-,TRBV10-1
ASSLDTRGKKY,TRBJ2-7,TRBD1,TRBV7-9
AWGAGTVQF,TRBJ2-1,TRBD1,TRBV30
ASSFAGSRIETQY,TRBJ2-5,-,TRBV5-1
ASSLDLSWGARSNQPQH,TRBJ1-5,-,TRBV7-9
ASSPPGQTQPQH,TRBJ1-5,TRBD1,TRBV18
ASSRTDSSYEQY,TRBJ2-7,-,TRBV2
ACRGTDNEKLF,TRBJ1-4,TRBD1,TRBV30
ASSQEVTSGAYNEQF,TRBJ2-1,TRBD2,TRBV4-2
ATREGGRQETQY,TRBJ2-5,-,TRBV5-1
ASKNYGYT,TRBJ1-2,-,TRBV30
SVRDKSNTEAF,TRBJ1-1,-,TRBV29-1
ASSQGTGSSYEQY,TRBJ2-7,TRBD1,TRBV13
ASSLEGQGTYGYT,TRBJ1-2,-,TRBV5-1
ASIWPGSFYEQY,TRBJ2-7,-,TRBV2
ASSQSLGQLNTEAF,TRBJ1-1,-,TRBV23-1
ASSYPAADEQY,TRBJ2-7,-,TRBV6-6
ARQGNTGELF,TRBJ2-2,TRBD1,TRBV30
AWSAQTNQPQH,TRBJ1-5,-,TRBV30
ASSLADSYEQY,TRBJ2-7,-,TRBV7-9
ASRGGLAVETQY,TRBJ2-5,TRBD2,TRBV2
ASSLQGTEEKLF,TRBJ1-4,-,TRBV5-6
ACDTGGLYGYT,TRBJ1-2,TRBD1,TRBV30
AWSRTVGPYEQY,TRBJ2-7,-,TRBV30
ASRFDRGAGEGLSN,TRBJ2-5,-,TRBV25-1
ASSLRGQSYEQY,TRBJ2-7,TRBD1,TRBV7-9
ASSSTPTSGIRRLTDTQY,TRBJ2-3,TRBD2,TRBV5-1
AWSPAGTDKETQY,TRBJ2-5,-,TRBV30